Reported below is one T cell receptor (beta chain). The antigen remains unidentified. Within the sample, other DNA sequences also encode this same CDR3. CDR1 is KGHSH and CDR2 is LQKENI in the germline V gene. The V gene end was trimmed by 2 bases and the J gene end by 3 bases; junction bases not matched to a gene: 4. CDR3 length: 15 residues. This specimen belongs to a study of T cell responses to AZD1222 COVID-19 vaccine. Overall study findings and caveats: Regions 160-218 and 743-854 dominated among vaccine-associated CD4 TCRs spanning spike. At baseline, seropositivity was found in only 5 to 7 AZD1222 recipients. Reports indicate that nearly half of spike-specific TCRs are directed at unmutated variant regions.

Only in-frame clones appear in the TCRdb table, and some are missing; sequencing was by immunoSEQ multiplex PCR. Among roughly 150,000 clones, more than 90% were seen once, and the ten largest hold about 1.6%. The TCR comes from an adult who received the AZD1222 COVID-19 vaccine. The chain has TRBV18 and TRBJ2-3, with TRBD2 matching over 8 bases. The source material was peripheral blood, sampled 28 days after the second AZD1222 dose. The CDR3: CASSPSGGATDTQYF. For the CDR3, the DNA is TGTGCCAGCTCACCATCCGGGGGGGCGACAGATACGCAGTATTTT.